One and the same sample provided the 16 T cell receptor beta chains below, sequenced in a study of CD8 T cells in ankylosing spondylitis. From the 5' RACE reads, TCRdb called clonotypes with MiXCR, one entry per CDR3 protein. The repertoire holds about 240,000 distinct CDR3 sequences, 7.5% to 9.5% seen once, with around 5.1% in the top ten. The specimen sequenced was blood, either unsorted or a sorted T cell fraction (not recorded which). Receptor source: a female donor with ankylosing spondylitis or in good health (not recorded which).

This clonotype was detected ten times or more. The V call is TRBV12-3 or TRBV12-4, the J call TRBJ2-7, with D tentatively TRBD2 (5 bases). V lost 7 bases and J lost 6, with 10 bases in between. The CDR3 has 11 residues. For the CDR3, the DNA is TGTGCCAGCAAAGGCCTAGCCGAGCAGTACTTC. Amino acid sequence: CASKGLAEQYF.

In its sample, this clonotype was seen many times. This chain connects TRBV10-1 to TRBJ2-3, with a possible D match to TRBD2 (6 bases). V dropped 0 bases and J dropped 2 bases, with 12 bases sitting between them. CDR1 and CDR2 from the germline V gene are WNHNN and SYGVQD (reference sequence). The CDR3 runs to 16 residues. The DNA of the CDR3 is TGCGCCAGCAGTGAGTCTCCGGGGGTTCACACAGATACGCAGTATTTT. As protein: CASSESPGVHTDTQYF.

At least ten counts were recorded for this clonotype. V usage is TRBV5-4 and J usage is TRBJ1-3; 9 bases line up with TRBD1. Per germline, CDR1 SGHNT and CDR2 YYREEE (reference sequence). The CDR3 covers 16 residues. Trimming cost V 4 bases and J 4 bases; bases outside gene matches: 9. The CDR3 region has the DNA TGTGCCAGCAGCAATACTGGGACAGGGCGCGGAAACACCATATATTTT. It yields the protein CASSNTGTGRGNTIYF.

This clonotype has at least ten counts. The CDR3 sequence is CSAQTSGRAWETQYF. CDR3 sequence (DNA): TGCAGTGCGCAGACTAGCGGGAGGGCCTGGGAGACCCAGTACTTC. This chain links TRBV20-1 with TRBJ2-5, with 14 bases fitting TRBD2. CDR1 and CDR2 (germline): DFQATT, SNEGSKA (reference sequence). V lost 6 bases, J lost 5 bases, and 8 bases stayed unmatched. The CDR3 extends over 15 amino acids.

This clonotype was observed at least ten times. The genes are TRBV27 and TRBJ2-3, with D maybe TRBD2 (6 bases). The ends were cut back, 6 bases at V and 6 bases at J, with 22 bases in the middle. The CDR3 has 16 residues. Germline V gene lookup returns CDR1 MNHEY and CDR2 SMNVEV (reference sequence). The CDR3 nucleotides read TGTGCCAGCAGCCTCAGCTCTAGCGTCAACGGGGATACGCAGTATTTT. It is translated as CASSLSSSVNGDTQYF.

There are many counts of this clonotype. V is TRBV4-3 and J is TRBJ1-1; weak D call: TRBD1 (6 bases). The CDR3 has 15 amino acids. Trimming stripped 0 bases from V and 2 bases from J, with 10 bases between. Looked up from germline, CDR1 is LGHNA and CDR2 is YSLEER. CDR3 amino acids: CASSQDQGINTEAFF. DNA of the CDR3: TGCGCCAGCAGCCAAGATCAGGGGATAAACACTGAAGCTTTCTTT.

J is TRBJ1-2 and V is TRBV7-9; TRBD1 matches at 7 bases. V was clipped by 5 bases and J by 2 bases; unmatched bases: 8. Germline V gene sequence: CDR1 SEHNR, CDR2 FQNEAQ (reference sequence). CDR3 length equals 15 residues. The CDR3 loop reads CASSPTGTPNYGYTF. CDR3 DNA: TGTGCCAGCAGCCCGACAGGGACCCCCAACTATGGCTACACCTTC.

This clonotype was detected ten times or more. The chain employs TRBV7-2 and TRBJ2-3, with D perhaps TRBD1 (5 bases). CDR1 and CDR2 (germline): SGHTA, FQGNSA. The CDR3 spans 16 residues. The V gene lost 1 base and the J gene lost 2 bases, with 13 bases spanning the gap. For the CDR3, the DNA is TGTGCCAGCAGCTTAGGGCCCCTGGGGCTCACAGATACGCAGTATTTT. Protein product: CASSLGPLGLTDTQYF. Based on the CDR3 plus reference TRBV7-2 and TRBJ2-3, the full variable domain is GAGVSQSPSNKVTEKGKDVELRCDPISGHTALYWYRQSLGQGLEFLIYFQGNSAPDKSGLPSDRFSAERTGGSVSTLTIQRTQQEDSAVYLCASSLGPLGLTDTQYFGPGTRLTVL.

For this clonotype: A much larger clonotype is one base distant, so this may be a read error. The chain links TRBV11-2 to TRBJ1-1, with D possibly being TRBD1 (5 bases). The V gene's germline CDR1 is SGHAT and CDR2 FQNNGV. The CDR3 runs to 15 residues. Trimming left V 5 bases short and J 4 bases short, with 17 bases between. CDR3 DNA sequence: TGTGCCAGCAGCCTTGGCTGCGGGGGGATCACTGAAGCTTTCTTT. It yields the protein CASSLGCGGITEAFF.

This clonotype was seen a handful of times. The chain combines TRBV7-6 with TRBJ2-7; D gene unclear. The ends were cut back, 5 bases at V and 6 bases at J, with 17 bases in the middle. Germline V gene lookup returns CDR1 SGHVS and CDR2 FNYEAQ. The CDR3 extends over 14 amino acids. For the CDR3, the DNA is TGTGCCAGCAGCCCCCCAACAGTTCAACGCGAGCAGTACTTC. Its protein is CASSPPTVQREQYF. Drawing the rest from reference TRBV7-6 and TRBJ2-7, the complete variable domain is GAGVSQSPRYKVTKRGQDVALRCDPISGHVSLYWYRQALGQGPEFLTYFNYEAQQDKSGLPNDRFSAERPEGSISTLTIQRTEQRDSAMYRCASSPPTVQREQYFGPGTRLTVT.

This clonotype was counted ten times or more. The chain carries TRBV3-1 and TRBJ2-7; D possibly corresponds to TRBD1 (6 bases). This CDR3 region has 17 residues. Trimming took 0 bases from V and 3 from J, leaving 18 bases between them. Germline V gene data show CDR1 as LGHDT and CDR2 as YNNKEL (reference sequence). DNA for the CDR3: TGTGCCAGCAGCCAAGATGTAGGGGGAACACCCCGCTACGAGCAGTACTTC. This translates into CASSQDVGGTPRYEQYF.

This clonotype was detected ten times or more. The V and J genes are TRBV4-3 and TRBJ2-3, with a possible D match to TRBD2 (6 bases). The germline V and J ends were trimmed by 4 bases and 1 base, with 9 bases remaining between them. The CDR3 has 14 residues. Germline-derived CDR1 and CDR2 are LGHNA and YSLEER. This CDR3 is CASSPGLGTDTQYF. As DNA, the CDR3 is TGCGCCAGCAGCCCGGGACTTGGCACAGATACGCAGTATTTT.

At least ten counts were recorded for this clonotype. J is TRBJ1-1 and V is TRBV19; no reliable D call. There are 15 residues in the CDR3. Germline values: CDR1 LNHDA, CDR2 SQIVND (reference sequence). V lost 3 bases, J lost 4 bases, and 15 bases lay in between. The DNA for the CDR3 is TGTGCCAGTAGTATGGGCCTCCCCGAGGGCACTGAAGCTTTCTTT. It codes for CASSMGLPEGTEAFF. The variable domain in full, completed from reference TRBV19 and TRBJ1-1, reads DGGITQSPKYLFRKEGQNVTLSCEQNLNHDAMYWYRQDPGQGLRLIYYSQIVNDFQKGDIAEGYSVSREKKESFPLTVTSAQKNPTAFYLCASSMGLPEGTEAFFGQGTRLTVV.

Points on this clonotype: A single base separates this from a much larger clone, so it may be a read error. This chain uses TRBV4-3 with TRBJ1-1; 8 bases are a match to TRBD1. The length of the CDR3 is 14 residues. CDR1 LGHNA and CDR2 YSLEER come from the germline V gene. CDR3 nucleotides: TGCACCAGCAGCAAAGGACAGGGGAACACTGAAGCTTTCTTT. Translated, it gives CTSSKGQGNTEAFF.

This clonotype was detected ten times or more. The chain is built from TRBV27 and TRBJ2-3; 11 bases match TRBD2. The CDR3 length is 14 residues. Losses at the gene ends were 4 bases for V and 7 bases for J; bases not matched to a gene: 4. Germline V gene sequence: CDR1 MNHEY, CDR2 SMNVEV (reference sequence). The chain's CDR3 is CASSWASGRYTQYF. The CDR3 nucleotides are TGTGCCAGCAGTTGGGCTAGCGGGAGGTATACGCAGTATTTT.

This clonotype occurred many times. This chain links TRBV5-1 with TRBJ2-2, with 7 positions matching TRBD1. J lost 6 bases, V lost 4 bases, and 9 bases had no gene match. This CDR3 has 15 amino acids. Germline V CDR1 and CDR2: SGHRS, YFSETQ. The CDR3 region is CASSPQTGLPGELFF. The CDR3 DNA reads as TGCGCCAGCAGCCCGCAGACAGGGTTACCCGGGGAGCTGTTTTTT.